This T cell receptor beta chain stems from a study of cytomegalovirus exposure and HLA in healthy donors. General observations from the study: TCR clusters originating in the first cohort tended to co-occur in the approximately 120 validation repertoires, according to a later analysis. It was confirmed in vitro that three of the CMV-associated chains were specific for CMV antigens. Cytomegalovirus association was listed for 170 or so TCR beta chains.

Assay used: immunoSEQ multiplex PCR; TCRdb lists only in-frame clones, some missing. Altogether 85,000 to 120,000 clones are present, approximately 94% being singletons, with the ten largest covering 0.7% to 0.9%. A note on this clone: Antigen unknown.

Separation from the roughly 670-subject first cohort characterized the roughly 120-subject validation cohort, to which the donors belonged. Trimming left V 8 bases short and J 0 bases short, with 11 bases between. The CDR3 has 13 residues. CDR1 SGHTA and CDR2 FQGNSA come from the germline V gene. The chain uses TRBV7-2 and TRBJ2-7; possible D gene TRBD2, 6 bases. Sequences were obtained from PBMCs. The sequence derives from a young woman in good health and CMV-seronegative. CDR3 DNA sequence: TGTGCCAGCGGGACTTTAGTCTCCTACGAGCAGTACTTC. Protein product: CASGTLVSYEQYF.